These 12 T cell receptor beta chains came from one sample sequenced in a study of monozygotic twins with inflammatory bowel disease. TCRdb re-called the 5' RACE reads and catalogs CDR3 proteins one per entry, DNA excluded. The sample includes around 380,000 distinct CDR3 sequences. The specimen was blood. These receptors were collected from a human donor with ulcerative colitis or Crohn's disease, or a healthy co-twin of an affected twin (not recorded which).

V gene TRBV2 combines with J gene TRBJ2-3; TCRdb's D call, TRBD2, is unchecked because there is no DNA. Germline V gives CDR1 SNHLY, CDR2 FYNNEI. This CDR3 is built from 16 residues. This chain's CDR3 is CASSPPSGGDTDTQYF.

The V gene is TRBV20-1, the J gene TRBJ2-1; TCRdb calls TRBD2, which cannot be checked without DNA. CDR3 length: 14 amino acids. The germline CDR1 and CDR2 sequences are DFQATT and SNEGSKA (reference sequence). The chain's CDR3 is CSYFLTSGSDEQFF.

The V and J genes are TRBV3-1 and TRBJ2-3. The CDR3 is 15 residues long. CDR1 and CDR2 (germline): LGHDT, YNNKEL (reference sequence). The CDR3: CASSQDRRGTDTQYF.

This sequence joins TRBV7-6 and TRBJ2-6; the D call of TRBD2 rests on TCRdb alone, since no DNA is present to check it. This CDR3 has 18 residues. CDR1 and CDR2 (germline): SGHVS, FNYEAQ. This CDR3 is CASSLPRQGTSGANVLTF. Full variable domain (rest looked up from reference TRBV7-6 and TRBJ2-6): GAGVSQSPRYKVTKRGQDVALRCDPISGHVSLYWYRQALGQGPEFLTYFNYEAQQDKSGLPNDRFSAERPEGSISTLTIQRTEQRDSAMYRCASSLPRQGTSGANVLTFGAGSRLTVL.

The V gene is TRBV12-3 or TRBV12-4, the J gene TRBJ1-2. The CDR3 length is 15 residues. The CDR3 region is CASSPPGRRVGGYTF.

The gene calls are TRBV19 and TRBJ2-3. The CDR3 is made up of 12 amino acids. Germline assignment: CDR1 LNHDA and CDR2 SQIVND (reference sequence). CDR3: CASSKNTDTQYF.

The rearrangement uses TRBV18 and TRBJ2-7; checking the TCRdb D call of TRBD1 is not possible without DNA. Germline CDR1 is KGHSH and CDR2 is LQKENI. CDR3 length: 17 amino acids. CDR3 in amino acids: CASSPNIRQGPSYEQYF.

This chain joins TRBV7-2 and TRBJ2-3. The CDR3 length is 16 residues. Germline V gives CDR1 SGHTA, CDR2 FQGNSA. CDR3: CASSLRRGVGGDTQYF. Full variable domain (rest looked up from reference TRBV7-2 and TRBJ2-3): GAGVSQSPSNKVTEKGKDVELRCDPISGHTALYWYRQSLGQGLEFLIYFQGNSAPDKSGLPSDRFSAERTGGSVSTLTIQRTQQEDSAVYLCASSLRRGVGGDTQYFGPGTRLTVL.

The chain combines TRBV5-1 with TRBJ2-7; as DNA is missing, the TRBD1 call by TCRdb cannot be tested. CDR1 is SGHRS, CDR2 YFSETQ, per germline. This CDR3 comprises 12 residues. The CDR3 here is CASSNSRYEQYF.

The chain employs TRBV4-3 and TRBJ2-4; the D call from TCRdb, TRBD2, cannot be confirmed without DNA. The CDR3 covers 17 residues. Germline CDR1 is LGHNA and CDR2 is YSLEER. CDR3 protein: CASSHPWTSGIGNIQYF.

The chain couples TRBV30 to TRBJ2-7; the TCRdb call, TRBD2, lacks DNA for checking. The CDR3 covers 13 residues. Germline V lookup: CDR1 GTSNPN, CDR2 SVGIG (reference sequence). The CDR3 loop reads CARSLQGRIKQYF.

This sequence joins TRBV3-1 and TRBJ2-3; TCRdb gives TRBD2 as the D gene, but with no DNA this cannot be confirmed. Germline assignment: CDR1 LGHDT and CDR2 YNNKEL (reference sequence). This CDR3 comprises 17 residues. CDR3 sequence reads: CASSQEIKRGGLDTQYF.